The 25 T cell receptor beta chains given below trace back to one sample, sequenced in a study of T-cell reconstitution after alpha-beta-depleted transplantation in children. This sample's TCRbeta library carried unique molecular identifier barcodes. TCRdb re-derived calls from the PCR reads in MiXCR, one entry per CDR3 protein. Found here are about 610,000 distinct CDR3 sequences, 8% to 11% of them singletons; the top ten hold about 4.2%. The material sequenced was PBMCs from the stem cell graft donor, taken from the stem cell graft. The receptor set was obtained from a human donor who donated a stem cell graft to a child with acute myeloid leukemia.

This clonotype turned up a few times. The chain joins TRBV12-3 or TRBV12-4 to TRBJ2-7; D ambiguous. The V gene lost 6 bases and the J gene lost 1 base, with 13 bases spanning the gap. The CDR3 runs to 14 residues. CDR3: CASSTPLESYEQYF. The CDR3 DNA sequence: TGTGCCAGCAGCACCCCCCTTGAGTCCTACGAGCAGTACTTC.

This chain joins TRBV20-1 and TRBJ1-4; D not resolved. The CDR3 length is 13 residues. The V end was cut by 0 bases, the J end by 3 bases, with 5 bases between. Germline CDR1 DFQATT, CDR2 SNEGSKA (reference sequence). CDR3 nucleotide sequence: TGCAGTGCTAGAGACGTACCTAATGAAAAACTGTTTTTT. This encodes CSARDVPNEKLFF.

The gene calls are TRBV20-1 and TRBJ2-3; weak D call: TRBD2 (5 bases). The CDR3 loop spans 13 amino acids. V dropped 0 bases and J dropped 5 bases, with 9 bases sitting between them. CDR1 and CDR2 from the germline V gene are DFQATT and SNEGSKA (reference sequence). CDR3 amino acids: CSARDPRGDTQYF. DNA for the CDR3: TGCAGTGCTAGAGATCCCCGGGGAGATACGCAGTATTTT.

The CDR3 sequence: CASSYLAGSSYNEQFF. CDR3 DNA sequence: TGTGCCAGCAGCTACCTAGCGGGAAGCTCCTACAATGAGCAGTTCTTC. This chain uses TRBV7-8 with TRBJ2-1, with 9 bases that match TRBD2. The CDR3 spans 16 residues. Germline-derived CDR1 and CDR2 are SGHVS and FQNEAQ. J was trimmed by 0 bases and V by 4 bases; bases with no gene match: 4.

This chain connects TRBV5-1 to TRBJ2-3; D is perhaps TRBD1 (6 bases). Germline lookup yields CDR1 SGHRS and CDR2 YFSETQ. The CDR3 extends over 14 amino acids. Trimming shortened V by 7 bases and J by 0 bases, and 12 bases separated the two germline ends. In nucleotides, the CDR3 is TGCGCCAGCGGCCGGGACACAAGCACAGATACGCAGTATTTT. Translation: CASGRDTSTDTQYF.

J is TRBJ2-3 and V is TRBV20-1; no definite D call. The germline V gene has CDR1 DFQATT and CDR2 SNEGSKA (reference sequence). With 5 bases removed from V and 7 bases from J, the gap between germline ends came to 13 bases. The length of the CDR3 is 12 residues. CDR3 region: CSALDPVNTQYF. CDR3 bases: TGCAGTGCTTTAGACCCCGTAAATACGCAGTATTTT.

This clonotype was seen ten or more times. The chain joins TRBV30 to TRBJ1-1; 8 bases are shared with TRBD1. CDR3 length: 14 residues. Germline V gene sequence: CDR1 GTSNPN, CDR2 SVGIG (reference sequence). V lost 5 bases, J lost 1 base, and 6 bases stayed unmatched. CDR3 sequence: CAWAKDRANTEAFF. CDR3 sequence (DNA): TGTGCCTGGGCTAAGGACAGGGCGAACACTGAAGCTTTCTTT.

This clonotype was counted a few times. This rearrangement joins TRBV3-1 to TRBJ1-1, with D hard to call. Trimming cost V 5 bases and J 5 bases, with 9 bases left between them. CDR3 length equals 12 residues. Per germline, CDR1 LGHDT and CDR2 YNNKEL (reference sequence). This chain's CDR3 is CASSWAGTEAFF. DNA for the CDR3: TGTGCCAGCAGCTGGGCGGGAACTGAAGCTTTCTTT. The full variable domain, with the rest looked up from reference TRBV3-1 and TRBJ1-1, is DTAVSQTPKYLVTQMGNDKSIKCEQNLGHDTMYWYKQDSKKFLKIMFSYNNKELIINETVPNRFSPKSPDKAHLNLHINSLELGDSAVYFCASSWAGTEAFFGQGTRLTVV.

This clonotype was found many times. The V gene is TRBV7-2, the J gene TRBJ2-2; D ambiguous. The germline V gene encodes CDR1 SGHTA and CDR2 FQGNSA. CDR3 size: 14 residues. The germline V and J ends were trimmed by 4 bases and 3 bases, with 9 bases remaining between them. The CDR3 DNA reads as TGTGCCAGCAGCTCGAGTGGGTACACCGGGGAGCTGTTTTTT. Protein sequence: CASSSSGYTGELFF.

The chain has TRBV27 and TRBJ1-4; D call uncertain. The V end was cut by 2 bases, the J end by 7 bases, with 11 bases between. Germline-derived CDR1 and CDR2 are MNHEY and SMNVEV (reference sequence). This CDR3 spans 14 amino acids. DNA of the CDR3: TGTGCCAGCAGTTTAAGTGGGGTAATTGAAAAACTGTTTTTT. Translation: CASSLSGVIEKLFF. The complete variable domain, with remaining parts taken from reference TRBV27 and TRBJ1-4, reads EAQVTQNPRYLITVTGKKLTVTCSQNMNHEYMSWYRQDPGLGLRQIYYSMNVEVTDKGDVPEGYKVSRKEKRNFPLILESPSPNQTSLYFCASSLSGVIEKLFFGSGTQLSVL.

This clonotype was observed a handful of times. The CDR3 region has the DNA TGCGCCAGCAGCTTGAACGGGGACAGAACCAGCACAGATACGCAGTATTTT. Protein product: CASSLNGDRTSTDTQYF. The chain joins TRBV5-1 to TRBJ2-3, with TRBD1 matching over 7 bases. This CDR3 spans 17 amino acids. V was clipped by 1 base and J by 0 bases; unmatched bases: 8. The germline gives CDR1 SGHRS, CDR2 YFSETQ.

There are a few counts of this clonotype. The V call is TRBV7-2, the J call TRBJ2-7; TRBD2 matches at 9 bases. The V and J ends lost 5 bases and 6 bases, in that order; junction bases with no gene match: 11. The CDR3 runs 15 residues. CDR1 and CDR2 (germline): SGHTA, FQGNSA. The CDR3 reads CASSQRGGRVSEQYF. The DNA for the CDR3 is TGTGCCAGCAGCCAAAGGGGCGGGAGGGTATCCGAGCAGTACTTC.

The CDR3 DNA follows: TGCGCCAGCAGCACGGGACAGGCTGCGCAAGAGACCCAGTACTTC. Its protein is CASSTGQAAQETQYF. The V and J genes are TRBV5-1 and TRBJ2-5; 8 bases line up with TRBD1. Germline V gives CDR1 SGHRS, CDR2 YFSETQ. Losses at the gene ends were 4 bases for V and 2 bases for J; bases not matched to a gene: 7. This CDR3 comprises 15 residues.

V usage is TRBV12-3 or TRBV12-4 and J usage is TRBJ1-3; 9 bases agree with TRBD1. The CDR3 covers 15 residues. Trimming took 8 bases from V and 4 from J; bases not matched to a gene: 9. The DNA for the CDR3 is TGTGCCAGCGGACAGGGGCTCGGGTCAGGAAACACCATATATTTT. It codes for CASGQGLGSGNTIYF.

The chain employs TRBV7-9 and TRBJ2-7; 8 bases are shared with TRBD2. This CDR3 comprises 14 residues. Germline V gene sequence: CDR1 SEHNR, CDR2 FQNEAQ (reference sequence). With V trimmed by 3 bases and J by 3 bases, 4 bases remained unmatched. The CDR3 protein is CASSFPGLDYEQYF. The CDR3 DNA reads TGTGCCAGCAGCTTCCCGGGACTAGACTACGAGCAGTACTTC.

This clonotype was counted a few times. J is TRBJ1-2 and V is TRBV6-6, with TRBD1 matching 7 bases. The CDR3 sequence is 12 residues long. Unmatched junction bases numbered 5, after V lost 4 bases and J lost 9 bases. Germline loops: CDR1 MNHNY, CDR2 SVGAGI (reference sequence). The CDR3 DNA reads TGTGCCAGCAGTTTAAGACAGGGAAGCTACACCTTC. It translates to CASSLRQGSYTF.

This clonotype was counted ten times or more. CDR3 coding DNA: TGTGCCAGCAGTTTTGTTACTGGGCAGGGAAGCGAGCAGTACTTC. Translation: CASSFVTGQGSEQYF. The V and J genes are TRBV28 and TRBJ2-7, with D possibly TRBD1 on 5 matching bases. The germline V gene encodes CDR1 MDHEN and CDR2 SYDVKM. CDR3 length equals 15 residues. Between the trimmed V and J ends, which lost 3 bases and 6 bases, there was a span of 18 bases.

The sample holds a few counts of this clonotype. V is TRBV7-2 and J is TRBJ2-7; D gene uncertain. The CDR3 spans 13 residues. The V gene's germline CDR1 is SGHTA and CDR2 FQGNSA. V shed 3 bases and J shed 5 bases, with 11 bases lying between them. CDR3 in DNA: TGTGCCAGCAGCTTTCTCTCCAGGCACGAGCAGTACTTC. It translates to CASSFLSRHEQYF.

This clonotype was seen repeatedly, ten times or more. The CDR3 DNA follows: TGCAGCGTCTCAGGGGTGGATAGCTTGAGAAACACCATATATTTT. As protein: CSVSGVDSLRNTIYF. The chain links TRBV29-1 to TRBJ1-3, with D perhaps TRBD1 (6 bases). V was shortened by 6 bases and J by 5 bases, with 20 bases between the two germline ends. The CDR3 runs 15 residues. In germline, CDR1 is SQVTM, CDR2 ANQGSEA.

This clonotype came up many times. The rearrangement uses TRBV29-1 and TRBJ2-3; TRBD1 is a possible D gene (5 bases). Trimming shortened V by 7 bases and J by 1 base, and 15 bases separated the two germline ends. In germline, CDR1 is SQVTM, CDR2 ANQGSEA. CDR3 length: 14 amino acids. CDR3 protein: CSARAGTGTDTQYF. The CDR3 DNA follows: TGCAGCGCCAGGGCCGGTACCGGCACAGATACGCAGTATTTT.

In its sample, this clonotype was seen many times. The chain joins TRBV7-2 to TRBJ1-1, with a weak D call TRBD1 (5 bases). V was clipped by 1 base and J by 0 bases, with 9 bases between them. CDR3 length: 15 amino acids. The germline CDR1 and CDR2 sequences are SGHTA and FQGNSA. CDR3 sequence (DNA): TGTGCCAGCAGCTTAGAGGGGACGATGAACACTGAAGCTTTCTTT. It yields the protein CASSLEGTMNTEAFF. The full variable domain, completed using reference TRBV7-2 and TRBJ1-1, is GAGVSQSPSNKVTEKGKDVELRCDPISGHTALYWYRQSLGQGLEFLIYFQGNSAPDKSGLPSDRFSAERTGGSVSTLTIQRTQQEDSAVYLCASSLEGTMNTEAFFGQGTRLTVV.

This clonotype was counted many times. The CDR3 sequence: CSVEDQGGPSTDTQYF. DNA of the CDR3: TGCAGCGTTGAAGATCAGGGCGGGCCGAGCACAGATACGCAGTATTTT. This chain links TRBV29-1 with TRBJ2-3; D might be TRBD1 or TRBD2, each matching 5 bases. CDR3 length: 16 residues. Deletions cut 0 bases from V and 0 bases from J, with 13 bases between. Germline V gives CDR1 SQVTM, CDR2 ANQGSEA.

In this sample, this clonotype turned up once. V usage is TRBV5-1 and J usage is TRBJ1-1, with no clear D. CDR1 is SGHRS, CDR2 YFSETQ, per germline. The CDR3 is made up of 13 amino acids. Trimming removed 2 bases at V and 2 bases at J, with 7 bases between. The DNA for the CDR3 is TGCGCCAGCAGCTTAGAGATTAACACTGAAGCTTTCTTT. It codes for CASSLEINTEAFF. Supplemented by reference TRBV5-1 and TRBJ1-1, the full variable domain reads KAGVTQTPRYLIKTRGQQVTLSCSPISGHRSVSWYQQTPGQGLQFLFEYFSETQRNKGNFPGRFSGRQFSNSRSEMNVSTLELGDSALYLCASSLEINTEAFFGQGTRLTVV.

This clonotype was counted many times. This sequence joins TRBV7-2 and TRBJ2-1, with 8 bases lining up with TRBD2. The CDR3 runs 17 residues. CDR1 and CDR2 (germline): SGHTA, FQGNSA. J lost 0 bases, V lost 0 bases, and 4 bases had no gene match. CDR3 bases: TGTGCCAGCAGCTTAGCCCCGGGACTAGTCTCCTACAATGAGCAGTTCTTC. Translating gives CASSLAPGLVSYNEQFF.

This clonotype came up a few times. V usage is TRBV7-2 and J usage is TRBJ2-2; D is uncertain. Deletions cut 3 bases from V and 0 bases from J, with 5 bases between. Germline lookup yields CDR1 SGHTA and CDR2 FQGNSA. The CDR3 extends over 14 amino acids. In DNA form, the CDR3 reads TGTGCCAGCAGCTTCACCCCGAACACCGGGGAGCTGTTTTTT. Its translation is CASSFTPNTGELFF.